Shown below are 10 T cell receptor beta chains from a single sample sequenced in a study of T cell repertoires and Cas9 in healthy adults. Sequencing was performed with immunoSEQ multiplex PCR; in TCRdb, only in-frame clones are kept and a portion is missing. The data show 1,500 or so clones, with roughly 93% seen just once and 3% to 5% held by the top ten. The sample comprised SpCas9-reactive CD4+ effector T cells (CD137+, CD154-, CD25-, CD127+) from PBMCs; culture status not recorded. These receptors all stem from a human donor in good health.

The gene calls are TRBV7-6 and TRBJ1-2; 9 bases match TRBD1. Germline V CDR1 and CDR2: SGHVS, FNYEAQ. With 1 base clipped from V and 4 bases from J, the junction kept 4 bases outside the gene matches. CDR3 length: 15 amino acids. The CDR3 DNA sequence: TGTGCCAGCAGCTTAGTACAGGGGGCATCCTATGGCTACACCTTC. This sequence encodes CASSLVQGASYGYTF.

The CDR3 reads CASSFPGPETQYF. CDR3 DNA sequence: TGTGCCAGCAGTTTCCCGGGGCCAGAGACCCAGTACTTC. The chain combines TRBV28 with TRBJ2-5, with D tentatively TRBD1 or TRBD2 (5 bases each). V was cut by 3 bases and J by 4 bases, with 9 bases left in between. Germline lookup yields CDR1 MDHEN and CDR2 SYDVKM. This CDR3 is 13 amino acids long.

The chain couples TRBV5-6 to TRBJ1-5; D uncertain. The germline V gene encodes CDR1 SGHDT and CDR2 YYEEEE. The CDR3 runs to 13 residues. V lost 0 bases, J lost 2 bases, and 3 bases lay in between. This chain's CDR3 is CASSLGRNQPQHF. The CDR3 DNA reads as TGTGCCAGCAGCTTGGGACGCAATCAGCCCCAGCATTTT.

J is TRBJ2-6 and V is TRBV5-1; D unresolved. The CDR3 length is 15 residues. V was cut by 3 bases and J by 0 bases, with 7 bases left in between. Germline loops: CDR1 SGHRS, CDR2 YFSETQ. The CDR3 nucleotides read TGCGCCAGCAGCTCGGGTTTCTCTGGGGCCAACGTCCTGACTTTC. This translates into CASSSGFSGANVLTF.

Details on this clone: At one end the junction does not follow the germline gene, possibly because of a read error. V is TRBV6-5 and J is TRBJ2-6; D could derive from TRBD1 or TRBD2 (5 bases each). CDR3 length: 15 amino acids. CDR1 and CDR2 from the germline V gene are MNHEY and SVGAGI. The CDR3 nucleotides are TGTGCCAGCAGTCGGGACCCCTCTGGGTCCAACGTCCTGACTTTC. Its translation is CASSRDPSGSNVLTF.

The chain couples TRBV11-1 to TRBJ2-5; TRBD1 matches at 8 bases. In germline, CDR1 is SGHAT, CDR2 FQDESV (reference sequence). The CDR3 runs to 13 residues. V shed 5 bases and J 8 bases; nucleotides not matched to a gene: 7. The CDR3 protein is CASSRPGTGTQYF. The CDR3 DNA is TGTGCCAGCAGCCGCCCAGGGACAGGTACCCAGTACTTC.

CDR3 DNA: TGTGCCAGCAGTTTAAGCTTCAGGGGAAACTATGGCTACACCTTC. It codes for CASSLSFRGNYGYTF. The chain carries TRBV28 and TRBJ1-2; tentative D call: TRBD1 (6 bases). Between the trimmed V and J ends, which lost 2 bases and 2 bases, there was a span of 12 bases. Germline loops: CDR1 MDHEN, CDR2 SYDVKM. The CDR3 sequence is 15 residues long.

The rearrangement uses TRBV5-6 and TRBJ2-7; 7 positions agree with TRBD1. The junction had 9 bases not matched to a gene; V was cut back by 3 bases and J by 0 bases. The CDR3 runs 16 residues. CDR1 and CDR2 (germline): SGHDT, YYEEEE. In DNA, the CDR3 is TGTGCCAGCAGCTCGTTGGACAGGAGCATCTCCTACGAGCAGTACGTC. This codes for CASSSLDRSISYEQYV.

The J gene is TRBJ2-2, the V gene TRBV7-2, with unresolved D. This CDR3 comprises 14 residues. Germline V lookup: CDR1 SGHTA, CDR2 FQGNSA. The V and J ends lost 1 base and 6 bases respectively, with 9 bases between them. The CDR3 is CASSLVSGPGELFF. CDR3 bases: TGTGCCAGCAGCTTAGTCTCGGGTCCCGGGGAGCTGTTTTTT.

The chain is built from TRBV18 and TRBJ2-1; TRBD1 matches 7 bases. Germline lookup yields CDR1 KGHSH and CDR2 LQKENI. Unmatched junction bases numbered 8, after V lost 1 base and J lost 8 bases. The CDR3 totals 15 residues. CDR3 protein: CASSPQETGLHEQFF. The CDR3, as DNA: TGTGCCAGCTCACCACAAGAGACAGGGCTCCATGAGCAGTTCTTC.